The 8 T cell receptor beta chains in this list originate from one sample, sequenced in a study of blood T cell repertoires in COVID-19. Method: immunoSEQ multiplex PCR; TCRdb's copy keeps in-frame clones and lacks some. The data show about 350,000 clones, around 86% seen once. The sequencing sample was made of peripheral blood. Receptor source: a woman in her 50s with COVID-19, enrolled during active disease.

This chain links TRBV14 with TRBJ2-7; the match to TRBD1 covers 7 bases. CDR1 is SGHDN, CDR2 FVKESK, per germline. The CDR3 has 15 residues. After removal of 3 bases from V and 1 base from J, the junction contained 6 bases not matched to a gene. CDR3 coding DNA: TGTGCCAGCAGCCAGCGACAGGGATCATCCTACGAGCAGTACTTC. Translation: CASSQRQGSSYEQYF.

The chain employs TRBV19 and TRBJ1-5; D not certain. The CDR3 sequence is 14 residues long. The V gene's germline CDR1 is LNHDA and CDR2 SQIVND (reference sequence). Deletions cut 3 bases from V and 7 bases from J, with 13 bases between. CDR3 protein: CASSIPGSGQPQHF. CDR3 nucleotide sequence: TGTGCCAGTAGTATCCCCGGGTCGGGGCAGCCCCAGCATTTT. Supplemented by reference TRBV19 and TRBJ1-5, the full variable domain reads DGGITQSPKYLFRKEGQNVTLSCEQNLNHDAMYWYRQDPGQGLRLIYYSQIVNDFQKGDIAEGYSVSREKKESFPLTVTSAQKNPTAFYLCASSIPGSGQPQHFGDGTRLSIL.

The V and J genes are TRBV30 and TRBJ1-2; tentative D call: TRBD1 (5 bases). The V gene's germline CDR1 is GTSNPN and CDR2 SVGIG (reference sequence). V was pared by 3 bases and J by 7 bases, with 18 bases between. The CDR3 contains 14 residues. The CDR3 bases are TGTGCCTGGAGCCGATACACAGGTCACCGTGGCTACACCTTC. Encoded protein: CAWSRYTGHRGYTF.

The V and J genes are TRBV6-5 and TRBJ2-7; a weak D match, TRBD1 (5 bases). Germline CDR1 reads MNHEY; CDR2 reads SVGAGI. V was trimmed by 2 bases and J by 3 bases, leaving 11 bases between them. The CDR3 loop spans 14 amino acids. CDR3 in DNA: TGTGCCAGCAGTTACGGTGGACAAGTCTACGAGCAGTACTTC. It translates to CASSYGGQVYEQYF.

The rearrangement joins TRBV27 to TRBJ2-6; D is ambiguous. Deletions cut 5 bases from V and 4 bases from J, with 12 bases between. CDR1 and CDR2 (germline): MNHEY, SMNVEV (reference sequence). This CDR3 region has 15 residues. This CDR3 reads CASSKVSSGANVLTF. The CDR3 nucleotides read TGTGCCAGCAGTAAAGTTAGTTCCGGGGCCAACGTCCTGACTTTC. Full variable domain (remainder filled in from reference TRBV27 and TRBJ2-6): EAQVTQNPRYLITVTGKKLTVTCSQNMNHEYMSWYRQDPGLGLRQIYYSMNVEVTDKGDVPEGYKVSRKEKRNFPLILESPSPNQTSLYFCASSKVSSGANVLTFGAGSRLTVL.

The rearrangement joins TRBV6-2 or TRBV6-3 to TRBJ2-3, with TRBD2 identical over 9 bases. CDR3 length equals 15 residues. Germline assignment: CDR1 MNHEY and CDR2 SVGEGT. Germline trimming cut 4 bases from V and 5 bases from J; bases unmatched to any gene: 7. CDR3: CASSLAGVLRDTQYF. The CDR3 DNA follows: TGTGCCAGCAGTTTAGCGGGAGTTCTGCGAGATACGCAGTATTTT.

The chain carries TRBV11-2 and TRBJ2-3; D is possibly TRBD2 (5 bases). Looked up from germline, CDR1 is SGHAT and CDR2 is FQNNGV. The CDR3 length is 16 residues. V dropped 1 base and J dropped 0 bases, with 11 bases sitting between them. CDR3 DNA: TGTGCCAGCAGCTTAGGAGAGGGCTATAGCACAGATACGCAGTATTTT. Translating gives CASSLGEGYSTDTQYF.

The chain uses TRBV23-1 and TRBJ2-3, with D possibly TRBD2 on 6 matching bases. TRBV23-1 is labeled an ORF, and its function is uncertain. V was cut by 0 bases and J by 0 bases, with 10 bases left in between. CDR3 length equals 16 residues. The CDR3 nucleotides read TGCGCCAGCAGTCAATCAGCTAGCGTTAGCACAGATACGCAGTATTTT. Protein: CASSQSASVSTDTQYF.